This T cell receptor beta chain was found in a study of cytomegalovirus exposure and HLA in healthy donors. Study-level results: The authors enumerated over 150 TCR beta chains as linked to cytomegalovirus. A later analysis showed HLA-associated TCR beta chains outstripping equally common others in clonal expansion. Immune exposure information available was restricted to CMV serostatus. Reportedly, cytomegalovirus status was diagnosed with high sensitivity and specificity.

PCR involved 60 Vbeta and 13 Jbeta primers. The protocol was immunoSEQ multiplex PCR, while the TCRdb copy is restricted to in-frame clones and leaves out a portion. The data hold under 200,000 clones, with around four fifths observed a single time. A word on this clone: Its specificity is not known.

In germline, CDR1 is LNHDA, CDR2 SQIVND (reference sequence). V was trimmed by 2 bases and J by 0 bases, leaving 16 bases between them. The length of the CDR3 is 17 residues. The origin of this receptor is a woman between 45 and 60 years old in good health and CMV-seronegative. Sequencing input: PBMCs. The chain is built from TRBV19 and TRBJ1-2; the D is unclear. For the CDR3, the DNA is TGTGCCAGTAGTATATCCTCCACGCGGGCACCTAACTATGGCTACACCTTC. Encoded protein: CASSISSTRAPNYGYTF.